Each of the 11 T cell receptor beta chains below was sequenced from the same sample in a study of T cells in Graves' hyperthyroidism and ophthalmopathy (dated by TCRdb to the late 2010s). The library was prepared using multiplex PCR. The sequencing machine was an Illumina HiSeq 2000. Amplification of TCR beta CDR3 regions was carried out from RNA transcripts. The TCR CDR3 was subjected to a first round of RT-PCR using the HTBI primer set and the Qiagen OneStep RT-PCR kit. TCRdb trimmed public reads at Q25 via fastp, called clones via MiXCR and kept in-frame beta chains. Each CDR3 protein appears once, grouped with its most common genes and DNA. The sample table holds hundreds of thousands of distinct CDR3 sequences, of which 15% to 19% were seen once. In total, the top ten clones hold around 30% of the sample. Sequencing input: blood. These receptors all come from a woman younger than 30 with Graves' hyperthyroidism that later progressed to Graves' ophthalmopathy.

Ten or more counts support this clonotype. The rearrangement links TRBV27 to TRBJ2-7; no definite D call. Germline CDR1 MNHEY, CDR2 SMNVEV (reference sequence). The CDR3 extends over 14 amino acids. V lost 6 bases and J lost 1, with 13 bases in between. The CDR3 region is CASRGSLRSYEQYF. The CDR3 region has the DNA TGTGCCAGCAGGGGCAGTCTGAGGTCCTACGAGCAGTACTTC.

This clonotype was recorded a few times. The chain recombines TRBV7-9 with TRBJ1-5; no firm D call. V was cut by 1 base and J by 6 bases, with 13 bases left in between. The CDR3 is 15 amino acids. The V gene's germline CDR1 is SEHNR and CDR2 FQNEAQ (reference sequence). The CDR3 loop reads CASSLGVGRGQPQHF. The CDR3 region has the DNA TGTGCCAGCAGCTTAGGAGTCGGGCGTGGTCAGCCCCAGCATTTT.

This clonotype was seen a few times. V usage is TRBV4-1 and J usage is TRBJ2-5; 10 bases agree with TRBD2. The V segment lost 2 bases and the J segment 4 bases; nucleotides outside the gene matches: 7. The CDR3 sequence is 16 residues long. Per germline, CDR1 MGHRA and CDR2 YSYEKL. CDR3 residues: CASSQLAGVLTETQYF. Written as DNA, the CDR3 is TGCGCCAGCAGCCAACTAGCGGGAGTCTTAACAGAGACCCAGTACTTC.

In its sample, this clonotype was seen a few times. The CDR3 DNA reads TGTGCCAGCAGTTCCCTTTTCGGGGCCTCCTACAATGAGCAGTTCTTC. The encoded protein is CASSSLFGASYNEQFF. The gene calls are TRBV6-5 and TRBJ2-1, with D tentatively TRBD1 or TRBD2 (5 bases each). V was shortened by 4 bases and J by 0 bases, with 13 bases between the two germline ends. The CDR3 has 16 amino acids. Germline loops: CDR1 MNHEY, CDR2 SVGAGI.

The V and J genes are TRBV29-1 and TRBJ2-5; the match to TRBD1 covers 9 bases. The CDR3 has 17 residues. The V gene's germline CDR1 is SQVTM and CDR2 ANQGSEA. V lost 0 bases and J lost 3; bases outside the gene matches: 11. The CDR3 region has the DNA TGCAGCGTTGAAGAAGGGGGGACAGGGTCGGGGAAAGAGACCCAGTACTTC. It codes for CSVEEGGTGSGKETQYF.

This clonotype was seen many times. V and J are TRBV3-1 and TRBJ2-1; D might be TRBD2 (5 bases). The CDR3 totals 14 residues. Looked up from germline, CDR1 is LGHDT and CDR2 is YNNKEL (reference sequence). Deletions cut 1 base from V and 7 bases from J, with 11 bases between. This chain's CDR3 is CASSQGPGKNEQFF. CDR3 coding DNA: TGTGCCAGCAGCCAAGGTCCCGGGAAGAATGAGCAGTTCTTC.

The rearrangement joins TRBV7-8 to TRBJ2-1; D not resolved. Trimming left V 2 bases short and J 10 bases short, with 18 bases between. The CDR3 totals 15 residues. Germline CDR1 SGHVS, CDR2 FQNEAQ. CDR3 amino acids: CASSLLFPETQEQFF. As DNA, the CDR3 is TGTGCCAGCAGCTTACTATTTCCCGAGACCCAAGAGCAGTTCTTC.

The chain combines TRBV5-1 with TRBJ2-7; D assignment may be TRBD1 or TRBD2 (5 bases each). Germline CDR1 SGHRS, CDR2 YFSETQ. V shed 4 bases and J shed 3 bases, with 20 bases lying between them. This CDR3 contains 16 residues. The CDR3 DNA reads TGCGCCAGCAGCCCCACAACCGGGACCGCTGTCTACGAGCAGTACTTC. Its translation: CASSPTTGTAVYEQYF.

In nucleotides, the CDR3 is TGTGCCAGCAGTTACGGCGGGGTGGAGTACTTC. It yields the protein CASSYGGVEYF. The chain recombines TRBV6-2 or TRBV6-3 with TRBJ2-5; a weak D match, TRBD2 (6 bases). The V end was cut by 2 bases, the J end by 12 bases, with 10 bases between. Germline V lookup: CDR1 MNHEY, CDR2 SVGEGT. The CDR3 consists of 11 residues.

In this sample, this clonotype turned up many times. The V gene is TRBV2, the J gene TRBJ2-5; TRBD1 matches at 9 bases. Germline V lookup: CDR1 SNHLY, CDR2 FYNNEI. V trimming: 10 bases; J trimming: 1 base; junction bases outside the gene matches: 7. The CDR3 has 14 residues. The CDR3 loop is CATPTDRGQETQYF. The CDR3 DNA reads as TGTGCCACCCCCACGGACAGGGGCCAAGAGACCCAGTACTTC.

V and J are TRBV4-3 and TRBJ2-1; 10 nucleotides line up with TRBD2. V lost 3 bases and J lost 4; bases outside the gene matches: 6. This CDR3 comprises 16 residues. CDR1 and CDR2 from the germline V gene are LGHNA and YSLEER. CDR3 amino acids: CASSQLGLAVYNEQFF. The CDR3 coding sequence is TGCGCCAGCAGCCAGCTCGGACTAGCGGTATACAATGAGCAGTTCTTC.